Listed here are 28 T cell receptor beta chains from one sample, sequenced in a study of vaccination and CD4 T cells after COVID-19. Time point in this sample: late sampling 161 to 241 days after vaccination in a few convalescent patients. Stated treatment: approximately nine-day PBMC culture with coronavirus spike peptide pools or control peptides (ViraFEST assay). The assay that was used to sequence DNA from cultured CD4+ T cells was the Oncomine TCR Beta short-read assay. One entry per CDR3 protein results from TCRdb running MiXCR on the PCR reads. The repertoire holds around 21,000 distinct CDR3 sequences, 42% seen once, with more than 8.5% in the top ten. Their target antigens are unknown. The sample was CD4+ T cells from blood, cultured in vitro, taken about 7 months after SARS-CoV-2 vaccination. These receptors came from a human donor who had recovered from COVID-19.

CDR3 sequence reads: CAISESRTKNTEAFF. Here the CDR3 DNA reads TGTGCCATCAGTGAGTCCCGGACAAAGAACACTGAAGCTTTCTTT. The rearrangement links TRBV10-3 to TRBJ1-1, with D perhaps matching TRBD1 (5 bases). There are 15 residues in the CDR3. Germline values: CDR1 ENHRY, CDR2 SYGVKD. V dropped 0 bases and J dropped 1 base, with 9 bases sitting between them.

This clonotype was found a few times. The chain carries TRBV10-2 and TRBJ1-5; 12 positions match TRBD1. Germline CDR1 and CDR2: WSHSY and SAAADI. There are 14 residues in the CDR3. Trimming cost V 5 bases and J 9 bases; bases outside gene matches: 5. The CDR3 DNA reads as TGCGCCAGCAGTCGGGGACAGGGGGCTGGGCCCCAGCATTTT. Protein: CASSRGQGAGPQHF.

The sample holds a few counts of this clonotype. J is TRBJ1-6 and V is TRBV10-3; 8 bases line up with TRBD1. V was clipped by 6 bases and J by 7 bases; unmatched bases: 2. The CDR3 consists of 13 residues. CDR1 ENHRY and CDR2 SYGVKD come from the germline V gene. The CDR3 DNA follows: TGTGCCATCAGGGGGACAGGAAATTCACCCCTCCACTTT. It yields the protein CAIRGTGNSPLHF.

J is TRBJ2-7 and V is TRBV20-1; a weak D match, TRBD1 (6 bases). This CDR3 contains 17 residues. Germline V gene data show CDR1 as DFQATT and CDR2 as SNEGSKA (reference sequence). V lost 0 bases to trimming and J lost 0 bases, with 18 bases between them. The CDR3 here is CSARDSQHYRVSYEQYF. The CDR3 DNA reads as TGCAGTGCTAGAGATTCCCAACACTACAGGGTCTCCTACGAGCAGTACTTC.

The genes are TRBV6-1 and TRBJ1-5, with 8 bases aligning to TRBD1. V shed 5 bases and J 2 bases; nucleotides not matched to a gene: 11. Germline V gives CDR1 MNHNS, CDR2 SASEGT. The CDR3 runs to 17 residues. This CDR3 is CASSPGGQGGRNQPQHF. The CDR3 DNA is TGTGCCAGCAGTCCGGGAGGACAGGGCGGACGCAATCAGCCCCAGCATTTT.

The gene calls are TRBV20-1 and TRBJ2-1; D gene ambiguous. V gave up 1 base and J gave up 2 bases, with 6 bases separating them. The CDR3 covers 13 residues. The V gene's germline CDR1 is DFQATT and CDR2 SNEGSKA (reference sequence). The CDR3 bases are TGCAGTGCTAGAGGTCTGGCCTACAATGAGCAGTTCTTC. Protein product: CSARGLAYNEQFF.

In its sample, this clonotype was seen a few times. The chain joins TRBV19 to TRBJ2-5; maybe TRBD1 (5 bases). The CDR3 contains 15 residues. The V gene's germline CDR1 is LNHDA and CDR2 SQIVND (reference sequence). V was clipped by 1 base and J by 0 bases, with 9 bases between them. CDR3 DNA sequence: TGTGCCAGTAGTATAGGCGACAGCCACCAAGAGACCCAGTACTTC. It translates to CASSIGDSHQETQYF.

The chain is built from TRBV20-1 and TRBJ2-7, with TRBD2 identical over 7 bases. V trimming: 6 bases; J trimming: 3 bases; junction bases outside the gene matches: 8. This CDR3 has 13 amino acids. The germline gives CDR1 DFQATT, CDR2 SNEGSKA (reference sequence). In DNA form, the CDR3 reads TGCAGTGCCCGGCGCGAGCGGGGCTACGAGCAGTACTTC. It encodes CSARRERGYEQYF.

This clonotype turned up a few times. The CDR3 sequence: CASSLFVGEQETQYF. DNA of the CDR3: TGTGCCAGCAGCTTATTTGTGGGAGAACAAGAGACCCAGTACTTC. The V gene is TRBV7-6, the J gene TRBJ2-5; D perhaps matches TRBD2 (5 bases). Germline CDR1 reads SGHVS; CDR2 reads FNYEAQ. Trimming removed 2 bases from V and 2 bases from J, with 12 bases in between. This CDR3 comprises 15 residues.

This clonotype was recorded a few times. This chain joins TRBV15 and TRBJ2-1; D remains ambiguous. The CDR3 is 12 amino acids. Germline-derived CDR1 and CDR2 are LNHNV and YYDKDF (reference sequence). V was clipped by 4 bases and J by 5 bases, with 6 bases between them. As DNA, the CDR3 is TGTGCCACCAGCAACACTAACAATGAGCAGTTCTTC. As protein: CATSNTNNEQFF.

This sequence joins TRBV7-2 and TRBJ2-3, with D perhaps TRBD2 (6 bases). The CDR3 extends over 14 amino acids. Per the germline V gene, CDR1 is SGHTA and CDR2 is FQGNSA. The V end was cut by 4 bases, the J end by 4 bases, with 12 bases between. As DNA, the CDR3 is TGTGCCAGCAGCTCCTGGCGGGAATCAGATACGCAGTATTTT. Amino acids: CASSSWRESDTQYF.

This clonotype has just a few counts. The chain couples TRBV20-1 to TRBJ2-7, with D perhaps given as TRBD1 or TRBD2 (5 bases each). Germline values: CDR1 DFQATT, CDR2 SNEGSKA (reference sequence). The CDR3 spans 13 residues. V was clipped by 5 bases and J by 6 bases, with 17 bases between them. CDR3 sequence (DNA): TGCAGTGCTCCCCAGGTCGGGGCGGGCGAGCAGTACTTC. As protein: CSAPQVGAGEQYF.

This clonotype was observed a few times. The DNA for the CDR3 is TGTGCCAGCAGGAGGACTAGCGGAACGTCCTACAATGAGCAGTTCTTC. Protein product: CASRRTSGTSYNEQFF. This chain uses TRBV7-8 with TRBJ2-1; 10 positions agree with TRBD2. Unmatched junction bases numbered 6, after V lost 6 bases and J lost 1 base. The CDR3 spans 16 residues. Germline assignment: CDR1 SGHVS and CDR2 FQNEAQ.

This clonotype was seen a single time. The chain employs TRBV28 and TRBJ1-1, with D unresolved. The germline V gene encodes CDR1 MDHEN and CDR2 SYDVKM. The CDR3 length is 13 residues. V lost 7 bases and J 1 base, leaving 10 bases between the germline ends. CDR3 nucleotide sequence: TGTGCCAGCAAGGTCAGAAAGAACACTGAAGCTTTCTTT. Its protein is CASKVRKNTEAFF.

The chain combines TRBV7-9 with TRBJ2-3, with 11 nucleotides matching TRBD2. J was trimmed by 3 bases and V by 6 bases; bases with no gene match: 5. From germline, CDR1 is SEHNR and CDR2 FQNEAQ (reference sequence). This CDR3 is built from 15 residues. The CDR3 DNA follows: TGTGCCAGCAGATCGATAGCGGGAGGGACAGATACGCAGTATTTT. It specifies CASRSIAGGTDTQYF.

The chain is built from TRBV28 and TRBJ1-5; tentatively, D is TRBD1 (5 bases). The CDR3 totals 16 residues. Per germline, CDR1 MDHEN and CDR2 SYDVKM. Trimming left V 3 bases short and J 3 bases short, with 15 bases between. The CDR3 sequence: CASSFVWGRDNQPQHF. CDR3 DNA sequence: TGTGCCAGCAGTTTCGTTTGGGGCAGGGACAATCAGCCCCAGCATTTT.

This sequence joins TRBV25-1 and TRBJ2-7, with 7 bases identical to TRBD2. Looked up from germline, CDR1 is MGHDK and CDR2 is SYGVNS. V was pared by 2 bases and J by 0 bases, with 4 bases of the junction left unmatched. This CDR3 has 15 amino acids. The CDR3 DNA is TGTGCCAGCAGTGAAGCGGGAGCGTTCTCCTACGAGCAGTACTTC. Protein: CASSEAGAFSYEQYF.

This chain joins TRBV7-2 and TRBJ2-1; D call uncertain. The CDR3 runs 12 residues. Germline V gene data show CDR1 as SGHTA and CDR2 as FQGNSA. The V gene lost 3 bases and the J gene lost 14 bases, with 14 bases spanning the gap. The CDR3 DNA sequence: TGTGCCAGCAGCTTTTTAGACCGCGGAAAGTTCTTC. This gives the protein CASSFLDRGKFF.

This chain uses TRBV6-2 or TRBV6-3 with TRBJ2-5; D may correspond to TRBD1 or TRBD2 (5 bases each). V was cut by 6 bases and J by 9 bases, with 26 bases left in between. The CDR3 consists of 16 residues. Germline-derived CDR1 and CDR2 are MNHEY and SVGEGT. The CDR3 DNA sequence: TGTGCCAGCAGCCTCACCGGTGGGACCCTGGCACGGGCCCAGTACTTC. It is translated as CASSLTGGTLARAQYF.

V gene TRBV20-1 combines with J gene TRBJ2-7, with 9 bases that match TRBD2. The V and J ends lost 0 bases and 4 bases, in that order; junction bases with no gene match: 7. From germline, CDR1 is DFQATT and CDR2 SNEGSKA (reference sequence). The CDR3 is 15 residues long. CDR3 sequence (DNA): TGCAGTGCTAGAGAATTAACTAGCGGGCATTACGAGCAGTACTTC. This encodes CSARELTSGHYEQYF.

The CDR3: CSARPTTSRYTDTQYF. CDR3 sequence (DNA): TGCAGTGCCCGGCCAACAACTAGCCGCTACACAGATACGCAGTATTTT. The chain couples TRBV20-1 to TRBJ2-3; D perhaps matches TRBD2 (6 bases). The CDR3 is 16 amino acids. The V and J ends lost 6 bases and 2 bases respectively, with 21 bases between them. From germline, CDR1 is DFQATT and CDR2 SNEGSKA (reference sequence).

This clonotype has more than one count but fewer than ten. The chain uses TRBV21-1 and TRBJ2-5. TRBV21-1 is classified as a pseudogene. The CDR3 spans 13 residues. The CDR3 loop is CASSKTKPETQYF. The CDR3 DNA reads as TGTGCCAGCAGCAAAACCAAACCGGAGACCCAGTACTTC.

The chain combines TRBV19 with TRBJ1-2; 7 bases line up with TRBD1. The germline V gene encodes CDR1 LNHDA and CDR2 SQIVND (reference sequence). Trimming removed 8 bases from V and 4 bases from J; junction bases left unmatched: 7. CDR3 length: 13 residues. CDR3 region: CASARGDAYGYTF. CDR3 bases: TGTGCCAGTGCCAGGGGGGATGCCTATGGCTACACCTTC.

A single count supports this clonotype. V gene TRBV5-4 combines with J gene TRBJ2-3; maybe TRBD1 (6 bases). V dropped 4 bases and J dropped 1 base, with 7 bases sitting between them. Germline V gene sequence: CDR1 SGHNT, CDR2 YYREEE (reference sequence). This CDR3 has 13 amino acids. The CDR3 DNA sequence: TGTGCCAGCAGCCGGACAGGCACAGATACGCAGTATTTT. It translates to CASSRTGTDTQYF.

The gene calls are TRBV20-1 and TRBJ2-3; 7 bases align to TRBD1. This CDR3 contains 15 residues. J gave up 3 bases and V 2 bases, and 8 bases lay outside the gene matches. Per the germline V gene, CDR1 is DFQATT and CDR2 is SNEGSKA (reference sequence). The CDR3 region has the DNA TGCAGTGCTAGATACGACAGGGCACGGACAGATACGCAGTATTTT. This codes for CSARYDRARTDTQYF.

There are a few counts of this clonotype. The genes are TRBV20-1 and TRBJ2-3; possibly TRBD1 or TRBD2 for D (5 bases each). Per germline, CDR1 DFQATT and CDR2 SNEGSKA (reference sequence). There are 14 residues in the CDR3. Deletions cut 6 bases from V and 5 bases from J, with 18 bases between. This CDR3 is CSAAAGTRRDTQYF. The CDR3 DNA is TGCAGTGCCGCCGCCGGGACGAGGCGAGATACGCAGTATTTT.

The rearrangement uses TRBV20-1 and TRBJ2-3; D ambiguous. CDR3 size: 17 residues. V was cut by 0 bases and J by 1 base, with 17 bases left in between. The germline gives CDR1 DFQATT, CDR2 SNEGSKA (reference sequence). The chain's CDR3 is CSARDLLAAGGTDTQYF. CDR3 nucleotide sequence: TGCAGTGCTAGAGATCTCTTGGCAGCTGGAGGCACAGATACGCAGTATTTT.

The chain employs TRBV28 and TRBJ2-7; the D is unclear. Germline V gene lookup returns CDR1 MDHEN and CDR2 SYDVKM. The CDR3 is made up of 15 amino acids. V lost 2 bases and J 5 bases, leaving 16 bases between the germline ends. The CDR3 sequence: CASSLGTPRSHEQYF. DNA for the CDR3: TGTGCCAGCAGTTTAGGCACACCAAGGTCCCACGAGCAGTACTTC. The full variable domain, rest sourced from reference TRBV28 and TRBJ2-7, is DVKVTQSSRYLVKRTGEKVFLECVQDMDHENMFWYRQDPGLGLRLIYFSYDVKMKEKGDIPEGYSVSREKKERFSLILESASTNQTSMYLCASSLGTPRSHEQYFGPGTRLTVT.